These 8 T cell receptor beta chains came from one sample sequenced in a study of CD8 T cells in ankylosing spondylitis. Points from the study as a whole: Ankylosing spondylitis blood appeared to be characterized by a TCR beta motif of fewer than ten highly homologous variants.

For these TCRs, the target antigens are not known. Using its own MiXCR run on the 5' RACE reads, TCRdb lists one record per CDR3 protein. In the table there are 500,000 to 550,000 distinct CDR3 sequences, 12% of which are singletons. Sequenced material: blood, either unsorted or a sorted T cell fraction (not recorded which). The receptors originated from a male donor with ankylosing spondylitis.

In its sample, this clonotype was seen many times. The rearrangement uses TRBV4-1 and TRBJ1-1, with 9 bases that match TRBD1. Trimming cost V 2 bases and J 0 bases; bases outside gene matches: 13. The CDR3 covers 19 residues. Per germline, CDR1 MGHRA and CDR2 YSYEKL. The CDR3 is CASSQPLQGAWGVNTEAFF. CDR3 DNA sequence: TGCGCCAGCAGCCAACCCCTACAGGGGGCGTGGGGTGTGAACACTGAAGCTTTCTTT.

This sequence joins TRBV2 and TRBJ2-3; the D gene is possibly TRBD1 (6 bases). Germline-derived CDR1 and CDR2 are SNHLY and FYNNEI. V was shortened by 7 bases and J by 3 bases, with 14 bases between the two germline ends. The CDR3 contains 14 residues. The CDR3 DNA sequence: TGTGCCAGCACTACAGGGTCTCAGACAGATACGCAGTATTTT. This translates into CASTTGSQTDTQYF. Using reference TRBV2 and TRBJ2-3 for the parts outside the CDR3, the full variable domain is EPEVTQTPSHQVTQMGQEVILRCVPISNHLYFYWYRQILGQKVEFLVSFYNNEISEKSEIFDDQFSVERPDGSNFTLKIRSTKLEDSAMYFCASTTGSQTDTQYFGPGTRLTVL.

The chain couples TRBV5-4 to TRBJ1-1; no reliable D call. Germline CDR1 SGHNT, CDR2 YYREEE (reference sequence). Trimming removed 0 bases at V and 12 bases at J, with 9 bases between. CDR3 size: 11 residues. CDR3 in amino acids: CASSLEQTTFF. CDR3 in DNA: TGTGCCAGCAGCTTGGAGCAGACGACTTTCTTT.

This clonotype showed up many times. This chain connects TRBV15 to TRBJ2-3, with D perhaps assigned TRBD1 or TRBD2 (5 bases each). Trimming shortened V by 5 bases and J by 5 bases, and 17 bases separated the two germline ends. The CDR3 has 15 amino acids. Germline CDR1 and CDR2: LNHNV and YYDKDF (reference sequence). CDR3 protein: CATSLDGGYGDTQYF. The CDR3 DNA is TGTGCCACCAGCCTTGATGGGGGTTATGGAGATACGCAGTATTTT. The entire variable domain, with the rest obtained from reference TRBV15 and TRBJ2-3, is as follows: DAMVIQNPRYQVTQFGKPVTLSCSQTLNHNVMYWYQQKSSQAPKLLFHYYDKDFNNEADTPDNFQSRRPNTSFCFLDIRSPGLGDTAMYLCATSLDGGYGDTQYFGPGTRLTVL.

A few counts support this clonotype. This chain joins TRBV6-2 or TRBV6-3 and TRBJ1-1; no clear D. The CDR3 contains 14 residues. V was clipped by 6 bases and J by 5 bases, with 16 bases between them. Germline loops: CDR1 MNHEY, CDR2 SVGEGT. CDR3 region: CASSPRWSGTEAFF. DNA for the CDR3: TGTGCCAGCAGCCCCAGGTGGAGCGGGACTGAAGCTTTCTTT.

This clonotype was observed a handful of times. The chain is built from TRBV12-3 or TRBV12-4 and TRBJ2-2; D unclear. CDR3 length: 16 residues. With 3 bases removed from V and 8 bases from J, the gap between germline ends came to 19 bases. CDR3 bases: TGTGCCAGCAGTTTTATGTCAGGATCACTGGCGGGGGAGCTGTTTTTT. This sequence encodes CASSFMSGSLAGELFF.

The chain carries TRBV27 and TRBJ2-1, with 13 positions matching TRBD2. This CDR3 region has 18 residues. The germline V gene encodes CDR1 MNHEY and CDR2 SMNVEV (reference sequence). The trim removed 1 base at V and 7 bases at J, leaving 10 bases unmatched. This CDR3 is CASSLFPGLAGPKNEQFF. CDR3 in DNA: TGTGCCAGCAGTTTATTTCCGGGACTAGCGGGACCCAAGAATGAGCAGTTCTTC.

This clonotype was observed at least ten times. The V and J genes are TRBV3-1 and TRBJ1-1, with D possibly TRBD1 on 5 matching bases. Germline V gene data show CDR1 as LGHDT and CDR2 as YNNKEL (reference sequence). The CDR3 sequence is 14 residues long. The V gene lost 4 bases and the J gene lost 6 bases, with 15 bases spanning the gap. In DNA form, the CDR3 reads TGTGCCAGCAGCCCCATGGGGGGGGAGCCTGAAGCTTTCTTT. Translated: CASSPMGGEPEAFF.